This note documents a single TCR beta chain sequence. The antigen remains unidentified. This record belongs to a study of shared clonotypes between healthy human individuals. General study points: The low donor count limited represented genetic and exposure-history diversity. Clonotypes shared by all four sorted-subset donors had higher generation probabilities than non-shared clonotypes.

Sorted-subset replicate PCRs used roughly 210 ng of genomic DNA. This amount corresponded to approximately 30,000 T cell genomes. Libraries were prepared by immunoSEQ multiplex PCR; TCRdb keeps only in-frame clonotypes and omits some of them. Of some 2.3 million clones listed, roughly 93% are singletons. This CDR3 has 12 residues. Trimming took off 6 bases at V and 6 bases at J, with 10 bases between the two ends. CDR1 and CDR2 (germline): LNHDA, SQIVND (reference sequence). The TCR originated in a man between 18 and 29 years old in good health. Some clones in this sample may be carry-over from other donors' samples. Sequencing was carried out using naive CD4+ T cells from PBMCs. This sample's subset: CD45RA+ positively selected. The V and J genes are TRBV19 and TRBJ2-3; D unresolved. The CDR3, as DNA: TGTGCCAGTAGATCCCCCCCGGATACGCAGTATTTT. It specifies CASRSPPDTQYF.